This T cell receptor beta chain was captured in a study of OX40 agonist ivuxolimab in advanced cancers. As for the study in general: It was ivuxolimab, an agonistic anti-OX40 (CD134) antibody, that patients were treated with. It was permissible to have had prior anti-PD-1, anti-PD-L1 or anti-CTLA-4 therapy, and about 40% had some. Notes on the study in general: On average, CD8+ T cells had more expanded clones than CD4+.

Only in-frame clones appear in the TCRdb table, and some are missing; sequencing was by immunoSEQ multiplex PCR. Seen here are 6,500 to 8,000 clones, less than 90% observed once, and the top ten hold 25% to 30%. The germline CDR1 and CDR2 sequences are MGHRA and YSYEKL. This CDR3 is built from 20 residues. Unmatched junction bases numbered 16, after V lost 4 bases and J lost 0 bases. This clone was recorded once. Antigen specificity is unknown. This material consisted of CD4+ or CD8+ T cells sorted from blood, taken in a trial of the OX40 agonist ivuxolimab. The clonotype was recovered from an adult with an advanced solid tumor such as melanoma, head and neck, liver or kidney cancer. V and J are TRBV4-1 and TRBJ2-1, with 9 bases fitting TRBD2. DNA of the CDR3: TGCGCCAGCAGCCCAAATCCGGGACTAGCCACACCCAGCTCCTACAATGAGCAGTTCTTC. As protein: CASSPNPGLATPSSYNEQFF.